This is a list of T cell receptor beta chains from one sample in a study of blood T cell repertoires in COVID-19. Profiling relied on immunoSEQ multiplex PCR, and the TCRdb table lists in-frame clones only, not all of them. Among tens of thousands of clones, 80% to 85% were seen once, and the ten largest hold around 9.1%. Input material: peripheral blood. Every receptor here comes from a man older than 75 with COVID-19, enrolled during active disease. Each CDR3 is given with its conserved first and last residue. A D gene is named only where the DNA matches it firmly. Size tells how often a clone was seen (once, few, many) or the class of an expanded clone, and some rows leave it out.

>.|TRBV4-1|TRBD1|TRBJ1-2
TGCGCCAGCAGCCAAGATACGGGCAGGGGGCGCCTATTTTATGGCTACACCTTC
CASSQDTGRGRLFYGYTF
>.|TRBV2|TRBD1|TRBJ2-2
TGTGCCAGCAGTCCCGACAGGGCAACCGGGGAGCTGTTTTTT
CASSPDRATGELFF
>few|TRBV9|TRBD1|TRBJ1-6
TGTGCCAGCAGCGCCGCGGGACAGGGTGGCCCCTATAATTCACCCCTCCACTTT
CASSAAGQGGPYNSPLHF
>once|TRBV7-4|.|TRBJ1-5
TGTGCCAGCAGCTTAGGGAGAAGCAATCAGCCCCAGCATTTT
CASSLGRSNQPQHF
>.|TRBV6-5|.|TRBJ2-5
TGTGCCAGCAGTCTCCCCTTGGGGGCCGGGGAGACCCAGTACTTC
CASSLPLGAGETQYF
>.|TRBV5-1|.|TRBJ2-1
TGCGCCAGCAGCTCAACCGACTCCAGCTCCTACAATGAGCAGTTCTTC
CASSSTDSSSYNEQFF
>.|TRBV19|.|TRBJ1-1
TGTGCCAGTAGTCCCCTGGGGGGGACCACTCGATTGGCTGAAGCTTTCTTT
CASSPLGGTTRLAEAFF
>.|TRBV7-9|.|TRBJ2-1
TGTGCCAGCAGTCTCCGGGATCGTCCTTACAATGAGCAGTTCTTC
CASSLRDRPYNEQFF
>.|TRBV5-6|TRBD2|TRBJ2-1
TGTGCCAGCAGGTCGCGGGGGGGCAGGACCTACAATGAGCAGTTCTTC
CASRSRGGRTYNEQFF
>.|TRBV19|TRBD1|TRBJ1-5
TGTGCCAGTAGTTCCCCGGGACAGGGGGTTTCGAAGCCCCAGCATTTT
CASSSPGQGVSKPQHF
>.|TRBV6-5|TRBD2|TRBJ2-3
TGTGCCAGTAGAGAGCGGGGGGGAGATACGCAGTATTTT
CASRERGGDTQYF
>.|TRBV5-1|TRBD1|TRBJ1-2
TGCGCCAGCAGCTTAATCCAGGGGGGTAACTATGGCTACACCTTC
CASSLIQGGNYGYTF
>.|TRBV6-4|TRBD1|TRBJ2-1
TGTGCCAGCAGTCGACAGGGTACCTCCTACAATGAGCAGTTCTTC
CASSRQGTSYNEQFF
>.|TRBV3-1/TRBV3-2|.|TRBJ2-1
TGTGCCAGGGGAAGGGGGCCCCGGGGGAATGAGCAGTTCTTC
CARGRGPRGNEQFF
>.|TRBV24-1|TRBD1|TRBJ2-3
TGTGCCACCAGCCGGACAGGGGGTCTTACAGATACGCAGTATTTT
CATSRTGGLTDTQYF
>.|TRBV19|.|TRBJ1-6
TGTGCCAGTAGTGCCGGTTTAACTAATTCACCCCTCCACTTT
CASSAGLTNSPLHF
>.|TRBV5-1|.|TRBJ1-1
TGCGCCAGCAGCTTGGAGGGGAGGGGGAACACTGAAGCTTTCTTT
CASSLEGRGNTEAFF
>.|TRBV28|.|TRBJ1-4
TGTGCCAGCTCCCTAGGAGTAGAGGAAAAACTGTTTTTT
CASSLGVEEKLFF
>.|TRBV29-1|.|TRBJ2-5
TGCAGCGCCGTCAAGCACCGCACGGAGACCCAGTACTTC
CSAVKHRTETQYF
>.|TRBV6-2/TRBV6-3|TRBD1|TRBJ1-4
TGTGCCAGCAGTGACCGACAGGGGGAAATTGAAAAACTGTTTTTT
CASSDRQGEIEKLFF
>.|TRBV5-1|.|TRBJ1-6
TGCGCCAGCAGCTTGGTCGCGGAAGATTCACCCCTCCACTTT
CASSLVAEDSPLHF
>.|TRBV7-9|TRBD1|TRBJ1-4
TGTGCCAGCACCCCGACAGGGGCTAATGAAAAACTGTTTTTT
CASTPTGANEKLFF
>.|TRBV5-1|.|TRBJ2-1
TGCGCCAGCAGCTTGGACAGCAGTTACAATGAGCAGTTCTTC
CASSLDSSYNEQFF
>once|TRBV19|.|TRBJ1-1
TGTGCCAGTAGTGGACAGTCACGGAATACTGAAGCTTTCTTT
CASSGQSRNTEAFF
>.|TRBV5-1|TRBD2|TRBJ2-1
TGCGCCAGCAGTTTGGCCCCGGGACTAGCTGGCAATGAGCAGTTCTTC
CASSLAPGLAGNEQFF
>few|TRBV7-9|.|TRBJ1-6
TGTGCCAGCAGCAAAGGGGAGAGCTCCTATAATTCACCCCTCCACTTT
CASSKGESSYNSPLHF
>.|TRBV6-5|.|TRBJ2-2
TGTGCCAGCAGTTACGGAGCCGTCAGCGGGGAGCTGTTTTTT
CASSYGAVSGELFF
>.|TRBV27|.|TRBJ1-6
TGTGCCAGCAGTTTACGGTACCCGTCTTCACCCCTCCACTTT
CASSLRYPSSPLHF
>few|TRBV21-1|.|TRBJ2-1
TGTGCCAGCCTCACTCTAGCGGGCGGGCGAGAGAATGAGCAGTTCTTC
CASLTLAGGRENEQFF
>few|TRBV6-5|.|TRBJ1-1
TGTGCCAGCAGTTACTCAGGGGGGGACACTGAAGCTTTCTTT
CASSYSGGDTEAFF
>.|TRBV5-1|.|TRBJ1-4
TGCGCCAGCAGCTTCCAGGGACACCCGAATGAAAAACTGTTTTTT
CASSFQGHPNEKLFF
>once|TRBV30|TRBD1|TRBJ1-6
TGTGCCTGGAAGGGACAGGGGACCGTGCCCCTCCACTTT
CAWKGQGTVPLHF
>.|TRBV28|TRBD1|TRBJ2-2
TGTGCCAGTCTCCGACAGGGTCCAGTCGCCGGGGAGCTGTTTTTT
CASLRQGPVAGELFF
>.|TRBV29-1|TRBD1|TRBJ1-4
TGCAGCGTTGAATGGACAGGGGGCGCGAGTGAAAAACTGTTTTTT
CSVEWTGGASEKLFF
>.|TRBV6-6|TRBD2|TRBJ2-7
TGTGCCAGCAGTCCCACCGGGGGGGCCTCCTACGAGCAGTACTTC
CASSPTGGASYEQYF
>.|TRBV4-3|TRBD2|TRBJ2-1
TGCGCCAGCAGCCATTTAGCGGGCGATGCCTACAATGAGCAGTTCTTC
CASSHLAGDAYNEQFF
>.|TRBV7-2|TRBD1|TRBJ1-2
TGTGCCAGCAGCCTAAAGACAGGGGGTGGGAACTATGGCTACACCTTC
CASSLKTGGGNYGYTF
>.|TRBV7-3|.|TRBJ1-2
TGTGCCAGCAGCTTAGCAGGGAACTATGGCTACACCTTC
CASSLAGNYGYTF
>.|TRBV5-6|TRBD1|TRBJ1-2
TGTGCCAGCAGCCCGGACAGGGGGCAGTTTGGCTACACCTTC
CASSPDRGQFGYTF
>.|TRBV12-3/TRBV12-4|.|TRBJ1-1
TGTGCCAGCAGTTGGGGCCCGGAGAGGGCTTTCTTT
CASSWGPERAFF
>.|TRBV24-1|.|TRBJ2-5
TGTGCCACCAGTGATACGAGCCTAGCGCTCCAAGAGACCCAGTACTTC
CATSDTSLALQETQYF
>few|TRBV19|.|TRBJ1-3
TGTGCCAGTCGCGCTAAGGGGTTCTCTGGAAACACCATATATTTT
CASRAKGFSGNTIYF
>.|TRBV7-2|TRBD1|TRBJ1-4
TGTGCCAGCAGCTTAGTGGGTCAGGGGGCAAGGGAAAAACTGTTTTTT
CASSLVGQGAREKLFF
>once|TRBV30|TRBD1|TRBJ2-5
TGTGCCTGGACGGAAACAGGGGGAGAAGAGACCCAGTACTTC
CAWTETGGEETQYF
>.|TRBV4-1|TRBD2|TRBJ2-5
TGCGCCAGCAGCCAAGATGGGCTAGCGGGAGTAAGAGAGACCCAGTACTTC
CASSQDGLAGVRETQYF
>.|TRBV7-3|.|TRBJ2-2
TGTGCCAGCAGCTTAAGTTCCGGGGGCACCGGGGAGCTGTTTTTT
CASSLSSGGTGELFF
>.|TRBV7-9|.|TRBJ1-2
TGTGCCAGCAGGCCGCGGGGGATCTCTGGCTACACCTTC
CASRPRGISGYTF
>.|TRBV6-2/TRBV6-3|TRBD2|TRBJ2-5
TGTGCCAGCAGTACTGGACTAGCCGGAGGGACCCAGTACTTC
CASSTGLAGGTQYF
>.|TRBV19|TRBD1|TRBJ2-3
TGTGCCAGTAAGGACAGGGCAGGGTTGAGAGGTACAGATACGCAGTATTTT
CASKDRAGLRGTDTQYF